Below, 3 T cell receptor beta chains from the same sample are listed, as sequenced in a study of T cell responses to AZD1222 COVID-19 vaccine (dated by TCRdb to 2020 to 2022). Read against the paper, the sample's time point label means: about 28 days (+/-7) after the second vaccine dose. Libraries were made using the immunoSEQ multiplex PCR assay. TCRdb retrieved this table from immuneACCESS and kept in-frame rearrangements only. Not all clones are present; in checked studies, unresolved V genes account for under half, and no reason is known for the remainder. This sample lists fewer than 70,000 clones; roughly 80% were detected once. The top ten clonotypes cover roughly 3.5% of the sample. This sample comprised peripheral blood, obtained 28 days after the second AZD1222 dose. The receptors here all came from an adult who received the AZD1222 COVID-19 vaccine.

The chain joins TRBV2 to TRBJ2-1, with D possibly being TRBD2 (5 bases). Germline CDR1 SNHLY, CDR2 FYNNEI. V lost 5 bases, J lost 10 bases, and 15 bases lay in between. This CDR3 has 13 amino acids. DNA for the CDR3: TGTGCCAGCAGTCTGCAGCGGTTCGGGGAGCAGTTCTTC. It specifies CASSLQRFGEQFF. The variable domain in full, completed from reference TRBV2 and TRBJ2-1, reads EPEVTQTPSHQVTQMGQEVILRCVPISNHLYFYWYRQILGQKVEFLVSFYNNEISEKSEIFDDQFSVERPDGSNFTLKIRSTKLEDSAMYFCASSLQRFGEQFFGPGTRLTVL.

This chain uses TRBV7-9 with TRBJ1-5; no firm D call. V was pared by 6 bases and J by 0 bases, with 9 bases between. CDR3 length equals 14 residues. The germline V gene has CDR1 SEHNR and CDR2 FQNEAQ (reference sequence). CDR3 sequence: CASSLGNSNQPQHF. CDR3 nucleotides: TGTGCCAGCAGTTTGGGGAATAGCAATCAGCCCCAGCATTTT.

The table lists this clone with a count of one. V is TRBV7-8 and J is TRBJ2-1; 10 bases fit TRBD2. Germline loops: CDR1 SGHVS, CDR2 FQNEAQ. The CDR3 consists of 15 residues. V gave up 2 bases and J gave up 3 bases; unmatched junction bases: 1. DNA for the CDR3: TGTGCCAGCAGCTTAACTAGCGGGGACTACAATGAGCAGTTCTTC. Translation: CASSLTSGDYNEQFF.